These 31 T cell receptor beta chains came from one sample sequenced in a study of siplizumab effects on memory and regulatory T cells. Assay: immunoSEQ multiplex PCR; the TCRdb copy retains only in-frame clones and omits some. The sample carries 100,000 to 120,000 clones, more than 90% recorded once. The sequenced sample consisted of CD4+ T cells sorted from blood. Every receptor here comes from a human donor in good health.

The rearrangement links TRBV14 to TRBJ2-7; D remains ambiguous. Looked up from germline, CDR1 is SGHDN and CDR2 is FVKESK. This CDR3 comprises 12 residues. V was trimmed by 5 bases and J by 1 base, leaving 6 bases between them. CDR3 nucleotide sequence: TGTGCCAGCAGCTCCAGTTCCTACGAGCAGTACTTC. Translation: CASSSSSYEQYF.

V gene TRBV27 combines with J gene TRBJ1-5; 8 positions match TRBD1. Germline loops: CDR1 MNHEY, CDR2 SMNVEV (reference sequence). The CDR3 contains 15 residues. Losses at the gene ends were 6 bases for V and 1 base for J; bases not matched to a gene: 5. CDR3: CASRPRQGSNQPQHF. CDR3 nucleotide sequence: TGTGCCAGCAGACCCCGACAGGGGAGCAATCAGCCCCAGCATTTT.

V and J are TRBV5-1 and TRBJ1-1, with 9 nucleotides matching TRBD1. V lost 5 bases and J lost 3; bases outside the gene matches: 8. Germline lookup yields CDR1 SGHRS and CDR2 YFSETQ. The CDR3 has 15 amino acids. The CDR3 loop is CASRGQGSIDTEAFF. The CDR3 DNA is TGCGCCAGCAGGGGACAGGGCAGTATAGACACTGAAGCTTTCTTT.

This chain joins TRBV5-1 and TRBJ1-2, with D possibly matching TRBD1 (5 bases). Trimming shortened V by 4 bases and J by 7 bases, and 20 bases separated the two germline ends. This CDR3 is 15 amino acids long. Germline V gives CDR1 SGHRS, CDR2 YFSETQ. CDR3: CASSPQYGSGSGYTF. In nucleotides, the CDR3 is TGCGCCAGCAGCCCACAATACGGTTCAGGGTCTGGCTACACCTTC.

The chain carries TRBV21-1 and TRBJ2-7; the table's D call, TRBD1, has no DNA check behind it. TRBV21-1 is marked as a pseudogene. CDR3 length: 13 amino acids. CDR3 coding DNA: TGTGCCAGCAGCAAAGAACACTGTAACGCAGGGTACTTC. Translating it yields CASSKEHCNAGYF.

The V call is TRBV19, the J call TRBJ2-2, with unresolved D. The CDR3 runs 13 residues. V was trimmed by 3 bases and J by 6 bases, leaving 8 bases between them. CDR1 is LNHDA, CDR2 SQIVND, per germline (reference sequence). The CDR3 nucleotides are TGTGCCAGTAGTATCATTAATGCCGGGGAGCTGTTTTTT. Translating it yields CASSIINAGELFF.

The chain combines TRBV19 with TRBJ2-5; 9 nucleotides match TRBD2. CDR1 and CDR2 from the germline V gene are LNHDA and SQIVND (reference sequence). CDR3 length: 13 amino acids. Trimming cost V 5 bases and J 10 bases; bases outside gene matches: 8. The CDR3 DNA reads TGTGCCAGTAGTCTTAGCGGGGGAGTCGTCCAGTACTTC. Its translation: CASSLSGGVVQYF. The whole variable domain, filled in from reference TRBV19 and TRBJ2-5, reads DGGITQSPKYLFRKEGQNVTLSCEQNLNHDAMYWYRQDPGQGLRLIYYSQIVNDFQKGDIAEGYSVSREKKESFPLTVTSAQKNPTAFYLCASSLSGGVVQYFGPGTRLLVL.

The CDR3 DNA reads TGTGCCAGTAGTATAGGAATTGAGGGGACCCTGACAGATACGCAGTATTTT. Encoded protein: CASSIGIEGTLTDTQYF. V gene TRBV19 combines with J gene TRBJ2-3; the D call may be TRBD1 or TRBD2 (5 bases each). The CDR3 runs to 17 residues. Germline values: CDR1 LNHDA, CDR2 SQIVND (reference sequence). V lost 1 base to trimming and J lost 3 bases, with 17 bases between them.

The rearrangement joins TRBV7-2 to TRBJ1-1; TRBD1 matches at 7 bases. This CDR3 has 14 residues. From germline, CDR1 is SGHTA and CDR2 FQGNSA. Unmatched junction bases numbered 3, after V lost 3 bases and J lost 2 bases. The CDR3 DNA sequence: TGTGCCAGCAGCTTTACAGGGGCCAACACTGAAGCTTTCTTT. Its translation is CASSFTGANTEAFF. Full variable domain (remainder filled in from reference TRBV7-2 and TRBJ1-1): GAGVSQSPSNKVTEKGKDVELRCDPISGHTALYWYRQSLGQGLEFLIYFQGNSAPDKSGLPSDRFSAERTGGSVSTLTIQRTQQEDSAVYLCASSFTGANTEAFFGQGTRLTVV.

The chain links TRBV30 to TRBJ2-3; D gene unclear. Germline CDR1 GTSNPN, CDR2 SVGIG (reference sequence). Trimming shortened V by 0 bases and J by 4 bases, and 8 bases separated the two germline ends. This CDR3 has 13 residues. CDR3 bases: TGTGCCTGGAGTGTACGAAGGGCAGATACGCAGTATTTT. Translated: CAWSVRRADTQYF.

The chain carries TRBV6-1 and TRBJ2-2; 8 bases align to TRBD2. CDR3 length: 14 residues. V lost 3 bases to trimming and J lost 5 bases; unmatched junction nucleotides: 2. Germline V gene lookup returns CDR1 MNHNS and CDR2 SASEGT. The CDR3 sequence is CASSDSGATGELFF. CDR3 bases: TGTGCCAGCAGTGATAGCGGGGCAACCGGGGAGCTGTTTTTT.

The chain recombines TRBV4-1 with TRBJ1-1; no clear D gene. The CDR3 runs 14 residues. Germline V lookup: CDR1 MGHRA, CDR2 YSYEKL. Trimming took 1 base from V and 0 from J, leaving 6 bases between them. The CDR3 loop is CASSQGGVNTEAFF. The CDR3 bases are TGCGCCAGCAGCCAAGGGGGTGTGAACACTGAAGCTTTCTTT.

This clone has just one count. V gene TRBV5-1 combines with J gene TRBJ1-1, with 7 bases matching TRBD1. Germline CDR1 and CDR2: SGHRS and YFSETQ. The CDR3 runs 13 residues. V dropped 0 bases and J dropped 11; count of bases not matched to a gene: 7. CDR3 protein: CASSLEVTGVAFF. The CDR3 nucleotides are TGCGCCAGCAGCTTGGAAGTTACAGGGGTGGCTTTCTTT.

The rearrangement links TRBV18 to TRBJ2-2, with 7 nucleotides matching TRBD2. The ends lost 4 bases at V and 6 bases at J; junction bases unmatched: 8. The CDR3 has 15 amino acids. Germline V gene sequence: CDR1 KGHSH, CDR2 LQKENI. CDR3 DNA sequence: TGTGCCAGCTCACGCCTAGCGGACACAGCCGGGGAGCTGTTTTTT. This gives the protein CASSRLADTAGELFF.

Here the CDR3 DNA reads TGTGCCAGTAGTACCCGGGGGTCAGGACAAGGCACTTTCTTT. Translated, it gives CASSTRGSGQGTFF. The genes are TRBV19 and TRBJ1-1, with D perhaps matching TRBD1 (5 bases). Germline assignment: CDR1 LNHDA and CDR2 SQIVND (reference sequence). Trimming pared 4 bases from V and 12 bases from J, leaving 21 bases between. This CDR3 is 14 amino acids long.

The genes are TRBV7-2 and TRBJ2-7, with no clear D. Germline V lookup: CDR1 SGHTA, CDR2 FQGNSA. The CDR3 is made up of 12 amino acids. V lost 2 bases to trimming and J lost 3 bases, with 5 bases between them. The CDR3 loop is CASSLRVYEQYF. CDR3 nucleotides: TGTGCCAGCAGCTTAAGAGTCTACGAGCAGTACTTC.

The V and J genes are TRBV9 and TRBJ2-3; 11 nucleotides match TRBD2. V trimming: 4 bases; J trimming: 10 bases; junction bases outside the gene matches: 14. CDR1 and CDR2 (germline): SGDLS, YYNGEE. The CDR3 runs 16 residues. The CDR3 sequence: CASSSQTSGAGGAQYF. The CDR3 region has the DNA TGTGCCAGCAGCTCCCAGACTAGCGGGGCAGGGGGTGCGCAGTATTTT.

The rearrangement joins TRBV6-1 to TRBJ1-5; TRBD1 aligns across 7 bases. Germline lookup yields CDR1 MNHNS and CDR2 SASEGT. This CDR3 comprises 15 residues. V shed 2 bases, J shed 11 bases, and the junction held 12 bases outside the gene matches. The DNA of the CDR3 is TGTGCCAGCAGTGAAAGGACAGGAGGGATAGGGGCCCAGCATTTT. Translation gives CASSERTGGIGAQHF.

The rearrangement joins TRBV5-6 to TRBJ2-7, with D possibly matching TRBD2 (5 bases). Germline V gene sequence: CDR1 SGHDT, CDR2 YYEEEE. The CDR3 is 14 residues long. With 0 bases removed from V and 4 bases from J, the gap between germline ends came to 11 bases. CDR3: CASSLDGRVYEQYF. The CDR3 DNA sequence: TGTGCCAGCAGCTTGGACGGGCGGGTTTACGAGCAGTACTTC. Full variable domain (rest looked up from reference TRBV5-6 and TRBJ2-7): DAGVTQSPTHLIKTRGQQVTLRCSPKSGHDTVSWYQQALGQGPQFIFQYYEEEERQRGNFPDRFSGHQFPNYSSELNVNALLLGDSALYLCASSLDGRVYEQYFGPGTRLTVT.

The rearrangement links TRBV29-1 to TRBJ1-1, with D possibly being TRBD1 (6 bases). The V gene lost 7 bases and the J gene lost 1 base, with 19 bases spanning the gap. Germline-derived CDR1 and CDR2 are SQVTM and ANQGSEA. The CDR3 has 15 residues. The CDR3 loop reads CSAIRGMRGNTEAFF. In nucleotides, the CDR3 is TGCAGCGCCATTAGGGGGATGCGGGGGAACACTGAAGCTTTCTTT.

This chain connects TRBV4-1 to TRBJ2-2; D gene uncertain. Germline V gene sequence: CDR1 MGHRA, CDR2 YSYEKL. This CDR3 has 15 residues. Trimming removed 3 bases at V and 0 bases at J, with 8 bases between. The CDR3 protein is CASSHLPTNTGELFF. The DNA of the CDR3 is TGCGCCAGCAGCCATCTCCCGACGAACACCGGGGAGCTGTTTTTT.

This chain links TRBV11-2 with TRBJ2-1; no clear D gene. Germline V CDR1 and CDR2: SGHAT, FQNNGV. The CDR3 runs to 16 residues. V was cut by 4 bases and J by 6 bases, with 19 bases left in between. CDR3 loop: CASSSVGRTRRNEQFF. CDR3 bases: TGTGCCAGCAGCTCCGTAGGGCGGACGCGTCGCAATGAGCAGTTCTTC.

The chain has TRBV5-1 and TRBJ2-7, with D perhaps matching TRBD2 (5 bases). The CDR3 runs 13 residues. With 2 bases removed from V and 5 bases from J, the gap between germline ends came to 11 bases. Looked up from germline, CDR1 is SGHRS and CDR2 is YFSETQ. CDR3 coding DNA: TGCGCCAGCAGCTTTTCTAGCCTCCACGAGCAGTACTTC. Translated: CASSFSSLHEQYF.

The gene calls are TRBV10-1 and TRBJ2-1, with 7 bases that match TRBD2. CDR3 size: 14 residues. V lost 8 bases and J lost 2; bases outside the gene matches: 6. Germline loops: CDR1 WNHNN, CDR2 SYGVQD (reference sequence). CDR3 DNA: TGCGCCAGCGGTACCGGGACTACCTACAATGAGCAGTTCTTC. This encodes CASGTGTTYNEQFF.

In DNA form, the CDR3 reads TGCGCCAGCAGCTTGGTTGCGGCCTCCTACAATGAGCAGTTCTTC. This sequence encodes CASSLVAASYNEQFF. The rearrangement links TRBV5-1 to TRBJ2-1; D not resolved. This CDR3 has 15 residues. The germline gives CDR1 SGHRS, CDR2 YFSETQ. V dropped 0 bases and J dropped 0 bases, with 7 bases sitting between them.

There are a few counts of this clone. This rearrangement joins TRBV5-4 to TRBJ1-2; D possibly corresponds to TRBD1 (5 bases). In germline, CDR1 is SGHNT, CDR2 YYREEE (reference sequence). V lost 1 base to trimming and J lost 8 bases, with 18 bases between them. The CDR3 extends over 15 amino acids. The CDR3 is CASSLRQGRAEGYTF. The CDR3 DNA reads as TGTGCCAGCAGCTTGAGGCAGGGCAGGGCGGAAGGCTACACCTTC. Full variable domain (missing parts from reference TRBV5-4 and TRBJ1-2): ETGVTQSPTHLIKTRGQQVTLRCSSQSGHNTVSWYQQALGQGPQFIFQYYREEENGRGNFPPRFSGLQFPNYSSELNVNALELDDSALYLCASSLRQGRAEGYTFGSGTRLTVV.

The V and J genes are TRBV29-1 and TRBJ2-1, with 10 bases that match TRBD2. Trimming at V came to 2 bases and at J to 6 bases, leaving 13 bases not matched to a gene. CDR1 and CDR2 (germline): SQVTM, ANQGSEA. The CDR3 totals 17 residues. The DNA of the CDR3 is TGCAGCGTTGAACCCCTTTGGACTAGCGGAAGGACCAATGAGCAGTTCTTC. The encoded protein is CSVEPLWTSGRTNEQFF.

The chain uses TRBV19 and TRBJ2-4, with D possibly being TRBD1 (5 bases). CDR1 is LNHDA, CDR2 SQIVND, per germline (reference sequence). The CDR3 totals 15 residues. The germline V and J ends were trimmed by 1 base and 2 bases, with 9 bases remaining between them. The CDR3 spells CASSIVGQSKNIQYF. The CDR3 DNA reads as TGTGCCAGTAGTATAGTGGGGCAATCCAAAAACATTCAGTACTTC.

This chain connects TRBV19 to TRBJ2-3; 15 nucleotides agree with TRBD2. This CDR3 contains 16 residues. Germline CDR1 is LNHDA and CDR2 is SQIVND (reference sequence). V was pared by 5 bases and J by 8 bases, with 8 bases of the junction left unmatched. The CDR3 here is CASSPQGLAGGGTQYF. The CDR3 DNA reads TGTGCCAGTAGTCCCCAAGGACTAGCGGGGGGGGGTACGCAGTATTTT.

For this clone: The same CDR3 also results from other DNA sequences found in this sample. The chain combines TRBV5-1 with TRBJ2-5, with 16 bases aligning to TRBD2. The CDR3 extends over 18 amino acids. Trimming cost V 3 bases and J 2 bases; bases outside gene matches: 7. Germline V lookup: CDR1 SGHRS, CDR2 YFSETQ. The CDR3 spells CASSWGTSGRASQETQYF. In nucleotides, the CDR3 is TGCGCCAGCAGCTGGGGGACTAGCGGGAGGGCCTCGCAAGAGACCCAGTACTTC.

The chain carries TRBV4-1 and TRBJ2-2; D is perhaps TRBD1 or TRBD2 (5 bases each). Germline-derived CDR1 and CDR2 are MGHRA and YSYEKL. This CDR3 comprises 16 residues. V dropped 4 bases and J dropped 0 bases, with 12 bases sitting between them. CDR3 nucleotide sequence: TGCGCCAGCAGCCCATCCGGGACCGCGAACACCGGGGAGCTGTTTTTT. This encodes CASSPSGTANTGELFF.